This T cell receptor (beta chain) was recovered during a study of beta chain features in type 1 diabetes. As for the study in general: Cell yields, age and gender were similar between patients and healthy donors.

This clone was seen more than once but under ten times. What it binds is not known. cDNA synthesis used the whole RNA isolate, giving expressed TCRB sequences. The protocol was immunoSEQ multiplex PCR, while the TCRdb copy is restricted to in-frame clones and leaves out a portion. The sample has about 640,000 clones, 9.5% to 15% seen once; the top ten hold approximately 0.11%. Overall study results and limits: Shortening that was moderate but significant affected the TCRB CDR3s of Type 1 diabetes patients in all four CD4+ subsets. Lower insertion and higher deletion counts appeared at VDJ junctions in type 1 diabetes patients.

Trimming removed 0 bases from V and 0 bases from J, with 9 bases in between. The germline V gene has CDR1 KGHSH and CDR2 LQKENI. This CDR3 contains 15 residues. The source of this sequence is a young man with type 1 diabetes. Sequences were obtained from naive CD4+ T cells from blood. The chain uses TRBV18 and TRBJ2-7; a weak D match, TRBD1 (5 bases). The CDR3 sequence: CASSPPAQASYEQYF. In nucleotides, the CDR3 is TGTGCCAGCTCACCACCGGCACAGGCCTCCTACGAGCAGTACTTC.